This entry features one T cell receptor beta chain sequence. Data came from immunoSEQ multiplex PCR; TCRdb stores just in-frame clones and leaves some out. This sample has 12,000 or so clones; around 68% occur once, and the top ten carry around 21%. CDR3 size: 17 residues. Germline CDR1 reads SGHTA; CDR2 reads FQGNSA. V was clipped by 3 bases and J by 0 bases, with 12 bases between them. This sample is drawn from a study of chemoradiotherapy in HPV16-positive cancers. The chain is built from TRBV7-2 and TRBJ2-6, with TRBD1 as a possible D gene (6 bases). The biological material was taken from a patient who underwent chemoradiotherapy. The TCR was taken from a human donor with HPV-associated anogenital cancer. In DNA form, the CDR3 reads TGTGCCAGCAGCTTCGGACAGACGATCTCTGGGGCCAACGTCCTGACTTTC. This sequence encodes CASSFGQTISGANVLTF.